This TCR beta chain was recorded in a study of neoadjuvant anti-PD-1 for oral cavity cancer. Study context: Around day 43, patients without progression received a fourth nivolumab dose before surgery.

The length of the CDR3 is 17 residues. The V and J ends lost 2 bases and 2 bases respectively, with 19 bases between them. Germline V gene lookup returns CDR1 SEHNR and CDR2 FQNEAQ (reference sequence). A remark on this clone: Its antigen is still unknown.

Broader study findings: Non-responders to neoadjuvant nivolumab had significantly more clonal PBMC T cells than responders. TCR analyses covered only a few patients per response group.

Profiled with immunoSEQ multiplex PCR; TCRdb holds only in-frame clones, not every one. The top ten clones hold 2% to 2.5% of a sample with about 14,000 clones, roughly 70% of them seen once. The V call is TRBV7-9, the J call TRBJ2-7, with D maybe TRBD1 (5 bases). This receptor was identified in a person aged 35 to 85 with oral cavity squamous cell carcinoma. The source material was PBMCs, sampled before nivolumab (anti-PD-1) treatment. The CDR3 DNA follows: TGTGCCAGCAGCTTAACCCCGTTAGGCCAGGGCGCCTACGAGCAGTACTTC. This translates into CASSLTPLGQGAYEQYF. Combining the CDR3 with reference TRBV7-9 and TRBJ2-7 gives the whole variable domain DTGVSQNPRHKITKRGQNVTFRCDPISEHNRLYWYRQTLGQGPEFLTYFQNEAQLEKSRLLSDRFSAERPKGSFSTLEIQRTEQGDSAMYLCASSLTPLGQGAYEQYFGPGTRLTVT.